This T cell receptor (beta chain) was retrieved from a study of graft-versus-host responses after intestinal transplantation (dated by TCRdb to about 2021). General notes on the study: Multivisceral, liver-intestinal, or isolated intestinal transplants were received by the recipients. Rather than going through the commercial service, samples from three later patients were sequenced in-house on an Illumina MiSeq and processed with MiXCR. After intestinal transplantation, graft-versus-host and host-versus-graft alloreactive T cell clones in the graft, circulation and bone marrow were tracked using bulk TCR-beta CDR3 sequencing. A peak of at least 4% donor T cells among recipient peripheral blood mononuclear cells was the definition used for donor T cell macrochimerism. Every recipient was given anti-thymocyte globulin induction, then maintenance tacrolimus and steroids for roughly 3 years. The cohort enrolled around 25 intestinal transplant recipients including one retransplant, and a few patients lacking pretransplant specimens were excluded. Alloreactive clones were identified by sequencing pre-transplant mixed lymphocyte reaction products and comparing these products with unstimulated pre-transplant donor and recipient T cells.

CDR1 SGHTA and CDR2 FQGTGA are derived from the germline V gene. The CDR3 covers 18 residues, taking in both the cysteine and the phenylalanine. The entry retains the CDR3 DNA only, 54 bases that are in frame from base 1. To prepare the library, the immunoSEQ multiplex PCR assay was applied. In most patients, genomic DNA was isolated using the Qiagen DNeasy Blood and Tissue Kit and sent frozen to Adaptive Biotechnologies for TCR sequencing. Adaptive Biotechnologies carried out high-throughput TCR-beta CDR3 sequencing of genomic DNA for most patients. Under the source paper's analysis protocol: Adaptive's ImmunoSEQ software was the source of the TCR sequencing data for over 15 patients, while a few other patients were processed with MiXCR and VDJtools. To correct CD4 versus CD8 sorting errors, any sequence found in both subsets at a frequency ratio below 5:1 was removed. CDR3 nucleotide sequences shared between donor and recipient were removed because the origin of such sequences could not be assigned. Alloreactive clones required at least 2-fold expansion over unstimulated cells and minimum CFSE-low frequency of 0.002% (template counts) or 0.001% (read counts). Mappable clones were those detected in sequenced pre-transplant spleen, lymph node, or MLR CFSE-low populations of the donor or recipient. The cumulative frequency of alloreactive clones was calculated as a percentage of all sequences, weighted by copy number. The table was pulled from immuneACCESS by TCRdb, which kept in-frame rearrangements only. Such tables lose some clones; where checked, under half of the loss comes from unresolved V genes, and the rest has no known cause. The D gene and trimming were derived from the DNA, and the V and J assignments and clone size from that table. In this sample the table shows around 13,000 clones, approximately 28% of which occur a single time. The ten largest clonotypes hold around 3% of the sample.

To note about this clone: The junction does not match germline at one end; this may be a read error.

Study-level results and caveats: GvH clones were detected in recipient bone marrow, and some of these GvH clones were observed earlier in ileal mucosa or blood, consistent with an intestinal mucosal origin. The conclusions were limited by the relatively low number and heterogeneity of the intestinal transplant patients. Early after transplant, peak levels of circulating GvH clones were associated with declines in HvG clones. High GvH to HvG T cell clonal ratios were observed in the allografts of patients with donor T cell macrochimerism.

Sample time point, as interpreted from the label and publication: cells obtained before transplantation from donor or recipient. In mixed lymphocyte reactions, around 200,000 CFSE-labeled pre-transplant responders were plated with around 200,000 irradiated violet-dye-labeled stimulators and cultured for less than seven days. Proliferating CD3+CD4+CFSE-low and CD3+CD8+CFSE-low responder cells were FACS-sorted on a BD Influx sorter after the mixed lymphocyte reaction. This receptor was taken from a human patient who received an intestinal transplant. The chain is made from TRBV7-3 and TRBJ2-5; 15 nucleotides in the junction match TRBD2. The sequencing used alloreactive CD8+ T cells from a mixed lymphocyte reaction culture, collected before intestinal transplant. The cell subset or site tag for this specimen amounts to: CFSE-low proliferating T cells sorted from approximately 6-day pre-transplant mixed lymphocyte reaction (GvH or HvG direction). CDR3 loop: CASSLTGLAGGGEETQYF. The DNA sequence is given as TGTGCCAGCAGCCTAACGGGACTAGCGGGAGGAGGAGAAGAGACCCAGTACTTC.